These 11 T cell receptor beta chains share one sample of origin, sequenced in a study of blood T cells in healthy people across ages. Combining a sample-barcoded 5' primer with a J-beta primer mix, a second PCR ran for roughly 7 to 12 cycles. TCRdb re-called the 5' RACE reads through MiXCR, storing one row per CDR3 protein. The sample includes fewer than 900,000 distinct CDR3 sequences, roughly two fifths of them seen just once. Sequencing was carried out using blood. These receptors all stem from a woman in her sixties or seventies in good health.

The J gene is TRBJ2-1, the V gene TRBV4-1; D remains unclear. V lost 0 bases and J 0 bases, leaving 9 bases between the germline ends. CDR3 length: 16 amino acids. Germline V CDR1 and CDR2: MGHRA, YSYEKL. CDR3 residues: CASSQDLSDSYNEQFF. CDR3 sequence (DNA): TGCGCCAGCAGCCAAGATCTGAGCGACTCCTACAATGAGCAGTTCTTC.

The genes are TRBV12-3 or TRBV12-4 and TRBJ2-2; maybe TRBD1 (5 bases). The CDR3 runs to 15 residues. Trimming took 2 bases from V and 2 from J, leaving 9 bases between them. The CDR3 reads CASSLKGANTGELFF. The CDR3 coding sequence is TGTGCCAGCAGTTTAAAAGGGGCAAACACCGGGGAGCTGTTTTTT.

This clonotype was counted between two and nine times. V and J are TRBV20-1 and TRBJ2-5; 13 nucleotides match TRBD2. The J call may be wrong; the DNA end is better matched by TRBJ2-7. The CDR3 spans 14 residues. Germline CDR1 reads DFQATT; CDR2 reads SNEGSKA (reference sequence). The DNA of the CDR3 is TGCAGTGCCACACTAGCGGGGGGGCGGAACGAGCAGTACTTC. Protein: CSATLAGGRNEQYF.

Turning to this clonotype: A much larger clone differs by one base, so this may be a read error. V usage is TRBV4-2 and J usage is TRBJ2-1, with TRBD1 matching over 10 bases. The V and J ends lost 1 base and 13 bases, in that order; junction bases with no gene match: 16. Germline V CDR1 and CDR2: LGHNA, YNFKEQ. CDR3 length: 17 amino acids. The CDR3 loop is CASSQVSGTGDGETQFF. For the CDR3, the DNA is TGTGCCAGCAGCCAAGTTTCGGGGACAGGGGATGGGGAGACCCAGTTCTTC.

This chain connects TRBV12-3 or TRBV12-4 to TRBJ2-5, with 9 nucleotides matching TRBD2. The CDR3 consists of 16 residues. V was clipped by 6 bases and J by 1 base; unmatched bases: 9. CDR3 in amino acids: CASRAVGGGAQETQYF. CDR3 in DNA: TGTGCCAGCAGAGCCGTGGGCGGGGGGGCCCAAGAGACCCAGTACTTC.

This clonotype appeared a single time. A read error is possible here, since a much larger clone lies one base away. The chain links TRBV25-1 to TRBJ2-3; D gene unclear. This CDR3 spans 10 amino acids. The germline gives CDR1 MGHDK, CDR2 SYGVNS. CDR3: CASSLDTRYF. CDR3 DNA sequence: TGTGCCAGCAGTTTGGATACGCGGTATTTT.

CDR3 sequence: CASSLLSRSGDGYTF. The CDR3 DNA reads as TGTGCCAGCAGCTTGCTCAGCCGAAGCGGGGATGGCTACACCTTC. V and J are TRBV5-6 and TRBJ1-2; no clear D. The germline V gene has CDR1 SGHDT and CDR2 YYEEEE. V dropped 1 base and J dropped 6 bases, with 16 bases sitting between them. This CDR3 has 15 residues.

The V and J genes are TRBV6-6 and TRBJ1-5, with 8 positions matching TRBD1. Germline CDR1 MNHNY, CDR2 SVGAGI (reference sequence). The junction had 9 bases not matched to a gene; V was cut back by 3 bases and J by 2 bases. CDR3 length: 17 amino acids. The CDR3 protein is CASSYSHLGQGNQPQHF. The CDR3 nucleotides are TGTGCCAGCAGTTATAGCCATTTGGGACAGGGCAATCAGCCCCAGCATTTT.

Only a few counts were recorded for this clonotype. The chain has TRBV6-1 and TRBJ2-6, with TRBD2 as a possible D gene (5 bases). CDR3 length: 15 residues. CDR1 and CDR2 (germline): MNHNS, SASEGT. V shed 8 bases and J shed 0 bases, with 11 bases lying between them. The CDR3 sequence: CASGRDYSGANVLTF. CDR3 DNA sequence: TGTGCCAGCGGACGTGACTACTCTGGGGCCAACGTCCTGACTTTC.

The chain uses TRBV20-1 and TRBJ2-5; D possibly corresponds to TRBD2 (5 bases). V gave up 2 bases and J gave up 9 bases, with 16 bases separating them. Germline-derived CDR1 and CDR2 are DFQATT and SNEGSKA (reference sequence). The CDR3 covers 13 residues. The chain's CDR3 is CSARLTPPGSQYF. The DNA for the CDR3 is TGCAGTGCTAGACTGACTCCGCCGGGGTCCCAGTACTTC.

A few counts support this clonotype. The chain has TRBV20-1 and TRBJ1-2, with D possibly TRBD1 on 6 matching bases. This CDR3 region has 12 residues. Germline V gene sequence: CDR1 DFQATT, CDR2 SNEGSKA (reference sequence). CDR3 residues: CTGMATGKGYTF. The CDR3 DNA reads TGCACCGGGATGGCGACAGGAAAAGGCTACACCTTC.